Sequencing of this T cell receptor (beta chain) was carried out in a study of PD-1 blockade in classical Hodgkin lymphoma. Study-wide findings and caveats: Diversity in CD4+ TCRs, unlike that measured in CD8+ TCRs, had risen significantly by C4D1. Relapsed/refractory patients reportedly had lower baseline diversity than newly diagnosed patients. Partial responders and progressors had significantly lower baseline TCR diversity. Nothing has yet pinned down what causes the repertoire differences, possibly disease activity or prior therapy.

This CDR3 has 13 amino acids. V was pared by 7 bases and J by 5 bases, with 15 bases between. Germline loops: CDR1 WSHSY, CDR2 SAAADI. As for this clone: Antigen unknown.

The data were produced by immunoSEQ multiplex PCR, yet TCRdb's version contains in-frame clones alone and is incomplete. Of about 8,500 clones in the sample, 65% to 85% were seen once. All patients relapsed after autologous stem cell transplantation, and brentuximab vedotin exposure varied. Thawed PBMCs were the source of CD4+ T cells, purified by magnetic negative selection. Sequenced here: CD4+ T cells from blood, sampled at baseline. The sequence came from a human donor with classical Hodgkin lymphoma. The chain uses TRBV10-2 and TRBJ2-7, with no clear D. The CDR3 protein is CASTLGDAHEQYF. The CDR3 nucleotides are TGCGCCAGCACCCTCGGAGACGCGCACGAGCAGTACTTC.